The clone carrying this T cell receptor beta chain was picked up a small number of times. As yet, its antigen is unknown. This sample stems from a study of beta chain features in type 1 diabetes. Study-level points and caveats: In these data, an HLA type influence on TCRB rearrangement remained unresolved.

A heparinised blood draw that averaged approximately 120 mL was obtained once from each donor. All sorted populations exceeded 98% purity. TCRB transcripts that were expressed got sequenced, as all of the isolated RNA had been reverse transcribed. The protocol was immunoSEQ multiplex PCR, while the TCRdb copy is restricted to in-frame clones and leaves out a portion. Of roughly 140,000 clones listed, under 60% are singletons. The CDR3 is made up of 14 amino acids. The V gene's germline CDR1 is MGHRA and CDR2 YSYEKL. V shed 5 bases, J shed 6 bases, and the junction held 3 bases outside the gene matches.

The origin of this receptor is a man aged 18 to 29 in good health. V gene TRBV4-1 combines with J gene TRBJ2-1, with 11 bases lining up with TRBD2. Sequencing input: Tregs from blood. The CDR3 DNA follows: TGCGCCAGCAGCTATGGACTAGCGGGCAATGAGCAGTTCTTC. It is translated as CASSYGLAGNEQFF.